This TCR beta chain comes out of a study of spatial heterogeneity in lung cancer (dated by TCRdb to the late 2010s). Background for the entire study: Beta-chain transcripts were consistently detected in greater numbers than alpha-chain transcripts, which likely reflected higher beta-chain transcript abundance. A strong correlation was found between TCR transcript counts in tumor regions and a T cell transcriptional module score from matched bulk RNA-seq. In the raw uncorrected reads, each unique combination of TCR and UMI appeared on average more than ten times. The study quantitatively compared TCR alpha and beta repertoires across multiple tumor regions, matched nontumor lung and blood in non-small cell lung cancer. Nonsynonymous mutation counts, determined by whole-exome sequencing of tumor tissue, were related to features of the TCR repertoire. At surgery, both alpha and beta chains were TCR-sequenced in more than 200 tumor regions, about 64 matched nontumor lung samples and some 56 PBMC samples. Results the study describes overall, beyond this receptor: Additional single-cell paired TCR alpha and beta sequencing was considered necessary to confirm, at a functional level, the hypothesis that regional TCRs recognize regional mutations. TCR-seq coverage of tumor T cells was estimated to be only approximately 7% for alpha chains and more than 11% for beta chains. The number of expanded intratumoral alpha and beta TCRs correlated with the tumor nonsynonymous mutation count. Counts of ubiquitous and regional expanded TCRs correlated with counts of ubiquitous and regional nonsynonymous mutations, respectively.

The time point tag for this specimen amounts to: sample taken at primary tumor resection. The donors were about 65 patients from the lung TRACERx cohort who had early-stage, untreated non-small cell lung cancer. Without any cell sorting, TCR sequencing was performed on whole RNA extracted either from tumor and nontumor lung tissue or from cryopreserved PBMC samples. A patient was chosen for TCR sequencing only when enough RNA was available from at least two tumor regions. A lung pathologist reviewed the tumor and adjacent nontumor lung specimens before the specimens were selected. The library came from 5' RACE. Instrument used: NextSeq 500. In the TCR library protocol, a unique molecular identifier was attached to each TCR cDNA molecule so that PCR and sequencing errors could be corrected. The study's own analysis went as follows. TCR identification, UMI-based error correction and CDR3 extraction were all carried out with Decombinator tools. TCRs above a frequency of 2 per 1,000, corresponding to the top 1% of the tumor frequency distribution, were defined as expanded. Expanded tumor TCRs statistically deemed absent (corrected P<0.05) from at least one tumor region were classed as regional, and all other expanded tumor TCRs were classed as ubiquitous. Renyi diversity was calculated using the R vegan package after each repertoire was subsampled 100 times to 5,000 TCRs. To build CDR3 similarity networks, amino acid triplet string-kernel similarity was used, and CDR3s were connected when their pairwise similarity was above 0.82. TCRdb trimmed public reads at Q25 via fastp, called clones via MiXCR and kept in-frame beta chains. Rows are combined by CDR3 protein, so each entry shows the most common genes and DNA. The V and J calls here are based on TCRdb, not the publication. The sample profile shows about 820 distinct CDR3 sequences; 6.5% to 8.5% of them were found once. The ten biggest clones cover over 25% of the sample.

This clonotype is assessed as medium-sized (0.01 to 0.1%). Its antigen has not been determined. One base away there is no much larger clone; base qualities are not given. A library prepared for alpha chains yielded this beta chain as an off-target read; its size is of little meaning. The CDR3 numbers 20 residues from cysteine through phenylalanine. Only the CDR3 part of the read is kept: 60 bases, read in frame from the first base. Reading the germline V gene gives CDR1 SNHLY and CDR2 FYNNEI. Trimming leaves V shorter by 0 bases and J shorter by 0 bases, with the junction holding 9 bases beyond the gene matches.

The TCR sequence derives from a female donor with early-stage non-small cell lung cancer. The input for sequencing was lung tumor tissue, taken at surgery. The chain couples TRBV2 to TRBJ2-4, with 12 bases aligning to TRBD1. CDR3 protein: CASSEAPTGQGAQAKNIQYF. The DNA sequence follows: TGTGCCAGCAGTGAAGCGCCAACGGGACAGGGGGCGCAAGCCAAAAACATTCAGTACTTC.